This T cell receptor beta chain originates from a study of cytomegalovirus exposure and HLA in healthy donors. The CDR3 has 14 amino acids. Germline lookup yields CDR1 SGHRS and CDR2 YFSETQ. V was shortened by 4 bases and J by 4 bases, with 14 bases between the two germline ends. Likely unrecorded immune exposures existed in these nominally healthy donors. Amplification used 60 Vbeta primers and 13 Jbeta primers. Assay used: immunoSEQ multiplex PCR; TCRdb lists only in-frame clones, some missing. The data show about 150,000 clones, 78% seen once. V is TRBV5-1 and J is TRBJ1-1; D unclear. This receptor was taken from a woman between 50 and 59 years old in good health and CMV-seropositive. Sample: PBMCs. CDR3: CASSLGPRSTEAFF. The CDR3 DNA reads as TGCGCCAGCAGCCTCGGCCCGAGGAGCACTGAAGCTTTCTTT.